The T cell receptor beta chain described here comes from a study of identical twins. General study points: Out-of-frame beta chain sequences displayed weaker excess sharing between twins.

This clonotype came up a few times. Its antigen remains unidentified. A read error may explain this, as a much larger clone is one base away. A universal primer site arose from template switching, and cDNA bore unique molecular identifiers. TCRdb recomputed calls from the 5' RACE reads with MiXCR, one row per CDR3 protein. The sample has hundreds of thousands of distinct CDR3 sequences, 5.5% to 6.5% seen once. The CDR3 totals 16 residues. The trim removed 4 bases at V and 4 bases at J, leaving 7 bases unmatched. Germline V gene sequence: CDR1 SGHTA, CDR2 FQGNSA. Sequenced: naive T cells sorted from blood. The receptor comes from a man between 18 and 35 years old in good health. This chain uses TRBV7-2 with TRBJ2-1; 10 nucleotides line up with TRBD2. The CDR3: CASSYAPGLAYNEQFF. The CDR3 DNA sequence: TGTGCCAGCAGCTACGCCCCGGGACTAGCGTACAATGAGCAGTTCTTC. The variable domain in full, completed from reference TRBV7-2 and TRBJ2-1, reads GAGVSQSPSNKVTEKGKDVELRCDPISGHTALYWYRQSLGQGLEFLIYFQGNSAPDKSGLPSDRFSAERTGGSVSTLTIQRTQQEDSAVYLCASSYAPGLAYNEQFFGPGTRLTVL.